The count of the clone carrying this T cell receptor beta chain is one. Its antigen remains unidentified. TCRdb's table, derived via immunoSEQ multiplex PCR, lists solely in-frame clones and lacks some. The sample yields about 90,000 clones, about 89% seen once. Second-dose intervals of approximately 4 or approximately 12 weeks were pooled. This sample is part of a study of T cell responses to AZD1222 COVID-19 vaccine. The CDR3 is 13 residues long. CDR1 is SGHVS, CDR2 FQNEAQ, per germline. The V end lost 1 base, the J end lost 1 base, and 4 bases lay between the germline ends. Overall study results and limits: At 160-218 and 743-854, vaccine-associated CD4 TCRs were dominant, and they spanned spike. Clonal diversity was possibly underestimated; the donors were predominantly white British and more often female.

This receptor was identified in an adult who received the AZD1222 COVID-19 vaccine. This chain links TRBV7-8 with TRBJ1-1; no clear D. The specimen was peripheral blood, collected 28 days after the second AZD1222 dose. CDR3 in amino acids: CASSLDQNTEAFF. As DNA, the CDR3 is TGTGCCAGCAGCTTAGACCAGAACACTGAAGCTTTCTTT.